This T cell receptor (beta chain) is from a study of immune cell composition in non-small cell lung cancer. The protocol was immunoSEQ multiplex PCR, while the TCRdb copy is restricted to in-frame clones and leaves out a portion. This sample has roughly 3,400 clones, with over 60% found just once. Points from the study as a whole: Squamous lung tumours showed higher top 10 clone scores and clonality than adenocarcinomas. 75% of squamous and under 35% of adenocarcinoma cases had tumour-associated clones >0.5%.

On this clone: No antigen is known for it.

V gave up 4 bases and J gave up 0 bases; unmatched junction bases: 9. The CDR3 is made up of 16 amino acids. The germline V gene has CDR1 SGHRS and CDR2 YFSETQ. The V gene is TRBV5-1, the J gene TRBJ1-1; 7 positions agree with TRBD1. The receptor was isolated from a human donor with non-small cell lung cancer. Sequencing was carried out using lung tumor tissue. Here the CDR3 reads CASSPRQGRLNTEAFF. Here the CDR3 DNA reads TGCGCCAGCAGCCCCCGACAGGGCCGTTTGAACACTGAAGCTTTCTTT.